A single sample gave rise to the 5 T cell receptor beta chains below, sequenced in a study of memory CD4+ T cells and cytomegalovirus serostatus. Sequencing used immunoSEQ multiplex PCR; TCRdb keeps in-frame clones, though not all of them. In the table there are 80,000 or so clones, around four fifths of which are singletons. The sort gate was single viable CD3+CD4+CD8-CD45RO+ cells for memory CD4+ T cells. The sample consisted of memory CD4+ T cells from blood. The origin of the receptors is an adult in good health and CMV-seropositive.

The DNA of the CDR3 is TGTGCCAGCCGACCAGGGGGGAACACTGAAGCTTTCTTT. It encodes CASRPGGNTEAFF. V is TRBV6-6 and J is TRBJ1-1; 7 bases align to TRBD1. This CDR3 is 13 amino acids long. In germline, CDR1 is MNHNY, CDR2 SVGAGI (reference sequence). The V segment lost 8 bases and the J segment 1 base; nucleotides outside the gene matches: 4.

The chain has TRBV15 and TRBJ1-3; maybe TRBD1 (6 bases). Trimming removed 0 bases from V and 4 bases from J, with 19 bases in between. CDR3 length: 18 residues. Germline V lookup: CDR1 LNHNV, CDR2 YYDKDF (reference sequence). For the CDR3, the DNA is TGTGCCACCAGCAGAGATGGGGGTTGGACAGTGGAAGGAAACACCATATATTTT. It translates to CATSRDGGWTVEGNTIYF. The variable domain in full, completed from reference TRBV15 and TRBJ1-3, reads DAMVIQNPRYQVTQFGKPVTLSCSQTLNHNVMYWYQQKSSQAPKLLFHYYDKDFNNEADTPDNFQSRRPNTSFCFLDIRSPGLGDTAMYLCATSRDGGWTVEGNTIYFGEGSWLTVV.

The CDR3 sequence is CASSVASGGAGSYNEQFF. CDR3 bases: TGTGCCAGCAGCGTAGCTAGCGGGGGGGCGGGCTCCTACAATGAGCAGTTCTTC. The V and J genes are TRBV9 and TRBJ2-1, with 12 bases aligning to TRBD2. The germline V gene has CDR1 SGDLS and CDR2 YYNGEE. Trimming cost V 0 bases and J 0 bases; bases outside gene matches: 4. The CDR3 has 18 amino acids.

This rearrangement joins TRBV19 to TRBJ1-5; the match to TRBD1 covers 9 bases. Trimming took 5 bases from V and 2 from J; bases not matched to a gene: 7. CDR1 LNHDA and CDR2 SQIVND come from the germline V gene (reference sequence). This CDR3 contains 16 residues. The CDR3 sequence: CASSLQGARGNQPQHF. DNA of the CDR3: TGTGCCAGTAGTCTACAGGGGGCGCGGGGCAATCAGCCCCAGCATTTT.

The V and J genes are TRBV29-1 and TRBJ2-6; D uncertain. Trimming removed 6 bases from V and 1 base from J, with 7 bases in between. Germline lookup yields CDR1 SQVTM and CDR2 ANQGSEA. The CDR3 loop spans 13 amino acids. CDR3 residues: CSVTVSGANVLTF. The DNA for the CDR3 is TGCAGCGTGACGGTATCTGGGGCCAACGTCCTGACTTTC.